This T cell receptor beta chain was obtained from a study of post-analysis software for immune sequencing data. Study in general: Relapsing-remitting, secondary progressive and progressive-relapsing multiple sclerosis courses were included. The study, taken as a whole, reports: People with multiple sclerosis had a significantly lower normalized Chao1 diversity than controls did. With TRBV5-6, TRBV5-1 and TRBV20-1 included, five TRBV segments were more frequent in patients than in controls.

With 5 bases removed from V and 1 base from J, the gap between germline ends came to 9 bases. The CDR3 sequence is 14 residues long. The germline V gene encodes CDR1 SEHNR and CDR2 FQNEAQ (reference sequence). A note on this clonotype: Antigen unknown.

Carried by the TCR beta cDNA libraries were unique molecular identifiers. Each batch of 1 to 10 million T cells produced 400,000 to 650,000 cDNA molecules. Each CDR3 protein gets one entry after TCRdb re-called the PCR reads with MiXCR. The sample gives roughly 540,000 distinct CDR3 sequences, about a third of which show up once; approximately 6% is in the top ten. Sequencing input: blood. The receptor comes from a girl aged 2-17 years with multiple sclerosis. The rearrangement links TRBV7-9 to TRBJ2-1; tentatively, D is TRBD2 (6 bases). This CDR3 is CASSIGGSYNEQFF. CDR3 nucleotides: TGTGCCAGCAGCATCGGGGGTTCCTACAATGAGCAGTTCTTC.